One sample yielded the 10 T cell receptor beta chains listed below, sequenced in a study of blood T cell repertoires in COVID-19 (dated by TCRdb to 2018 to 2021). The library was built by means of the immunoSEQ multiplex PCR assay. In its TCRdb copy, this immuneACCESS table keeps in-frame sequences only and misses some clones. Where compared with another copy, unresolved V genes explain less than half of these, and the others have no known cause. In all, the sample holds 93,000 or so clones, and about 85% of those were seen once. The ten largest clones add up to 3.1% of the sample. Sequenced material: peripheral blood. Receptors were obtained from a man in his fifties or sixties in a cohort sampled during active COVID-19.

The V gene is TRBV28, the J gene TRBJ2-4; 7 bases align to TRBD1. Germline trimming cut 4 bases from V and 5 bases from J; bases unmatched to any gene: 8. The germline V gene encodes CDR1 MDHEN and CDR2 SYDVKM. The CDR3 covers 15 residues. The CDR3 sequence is CASSYQAGGQNIQYF. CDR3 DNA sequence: TGTGCCAGCAGTTATCAGGCAGGGGGTCAAAACATTCAGTACTTC.

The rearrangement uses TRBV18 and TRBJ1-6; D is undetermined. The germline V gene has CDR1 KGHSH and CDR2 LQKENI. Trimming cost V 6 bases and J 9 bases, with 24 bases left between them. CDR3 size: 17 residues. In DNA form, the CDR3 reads TGTGCCAGCTCCCTCTCCGGTCCGAGCTCTCTACCTTCACCCCTCCACTTT. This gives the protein CASSLSGPSSLPSPLHF. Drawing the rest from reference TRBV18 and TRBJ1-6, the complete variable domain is NAGVMQNPRHLVRRRGQEARLRCSPMKGHSHVYWYRQLPEEGLKFMVYLQKENIIDESGMPKERFSAEFPKEGPSILRIQQVVRGDSAAYFCASSLSGPSSLPSPLHFGNGTRLTVT.

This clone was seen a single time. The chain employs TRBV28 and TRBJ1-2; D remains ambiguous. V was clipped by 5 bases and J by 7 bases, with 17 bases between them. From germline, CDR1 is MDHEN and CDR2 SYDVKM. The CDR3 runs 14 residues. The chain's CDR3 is CASSPLSSEGGYTF. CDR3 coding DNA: TGTGCCAGCAGTCCTTTATCCTCGGAGGGTGGCTACACCTTC.

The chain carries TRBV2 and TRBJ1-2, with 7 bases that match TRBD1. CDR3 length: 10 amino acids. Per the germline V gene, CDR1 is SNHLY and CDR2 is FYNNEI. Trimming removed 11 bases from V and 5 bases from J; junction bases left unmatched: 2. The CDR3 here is CAWGQYGYTF. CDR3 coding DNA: TGTGCCTGGGGACAGTATGGCTACACCTTC.

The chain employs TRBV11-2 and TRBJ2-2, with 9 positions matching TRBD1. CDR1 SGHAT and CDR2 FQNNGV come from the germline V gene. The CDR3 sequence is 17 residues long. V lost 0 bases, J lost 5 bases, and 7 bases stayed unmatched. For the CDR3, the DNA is TGTGCCAGCAGCTTAGATTTGACAGGGGGGGTGACCGGGGAGCTGTTTTTT. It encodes CASSLDLTGGVTGELFF.

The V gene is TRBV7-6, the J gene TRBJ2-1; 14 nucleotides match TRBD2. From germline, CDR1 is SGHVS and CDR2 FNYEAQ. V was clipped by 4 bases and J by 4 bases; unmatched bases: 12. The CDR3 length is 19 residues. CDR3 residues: CASSSTTSGGASPYNEQFF. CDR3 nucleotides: TGTGCCAGCAGCTCCACGACTAGCGGGGGGGCTTCTCCATACAATGAGCAGTTCTTC.

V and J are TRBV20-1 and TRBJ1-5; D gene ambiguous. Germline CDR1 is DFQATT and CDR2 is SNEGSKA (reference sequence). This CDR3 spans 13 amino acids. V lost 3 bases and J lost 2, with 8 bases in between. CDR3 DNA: TGCAGTGCTAGTCGCGGGGGCAATCAGCCCCAGCATTTT. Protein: CSASRGGNQPQHF.

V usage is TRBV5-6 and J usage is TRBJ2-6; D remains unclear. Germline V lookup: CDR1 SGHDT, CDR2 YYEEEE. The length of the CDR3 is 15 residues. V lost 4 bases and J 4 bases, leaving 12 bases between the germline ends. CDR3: CASSGSQLGANVLTF. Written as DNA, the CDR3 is TGTGCCAGCAGCGGCTCACAGCTGGGGGCCAACGTCCTGACTTTC.

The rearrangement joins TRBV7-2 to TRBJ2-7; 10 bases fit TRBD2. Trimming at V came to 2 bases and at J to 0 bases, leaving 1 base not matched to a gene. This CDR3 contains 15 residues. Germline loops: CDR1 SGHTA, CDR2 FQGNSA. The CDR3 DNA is TGTGCCAGCAGCTTACAGCGGGGGGGCTCCTACGAGCAGTACGTC. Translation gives CASSLQRGGSYEQYV.

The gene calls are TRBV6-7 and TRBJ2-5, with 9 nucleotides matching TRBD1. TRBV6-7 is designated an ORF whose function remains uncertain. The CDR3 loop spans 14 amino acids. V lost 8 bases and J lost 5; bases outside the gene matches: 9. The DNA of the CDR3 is TGTGCCAGCCAAGATGCGGGACAGGGTGAGACCCAGTACTTC. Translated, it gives CASQDAGQGETQYF.